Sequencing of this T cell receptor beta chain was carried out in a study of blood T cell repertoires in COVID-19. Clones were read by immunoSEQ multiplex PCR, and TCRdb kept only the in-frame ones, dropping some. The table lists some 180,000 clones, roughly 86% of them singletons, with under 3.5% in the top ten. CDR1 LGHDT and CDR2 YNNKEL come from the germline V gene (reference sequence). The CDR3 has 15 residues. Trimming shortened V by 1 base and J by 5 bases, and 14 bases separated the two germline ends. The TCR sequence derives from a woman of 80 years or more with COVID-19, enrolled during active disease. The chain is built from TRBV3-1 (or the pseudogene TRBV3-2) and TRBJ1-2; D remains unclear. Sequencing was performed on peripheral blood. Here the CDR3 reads CASSQGSQVRYGYTF. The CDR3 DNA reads TGTGCCAGCAGCCAAGGATCCCAGGTTCGGTATGGCTACACCTTC.